This T cell receptor (beta chain) was documented in a study of blood T cell repertoires in COVID-19. Clones were sequenced by immunoSEQ multiplex PCR, and TCRdb holds only the in-frame ones, with some missing. The sample lists around 160,000 clones, approximately 91% seen once, with 2% to 3% in the top ten. The germline V gene has CDR1 SGHNT and CDR2 YYREEE (reference sequence). With 3 bases clipped from V and 4 bases from J, the junction kept 8 bases outside the gene matches. The CDR3 runs to 15 residues. The V call is TRBV5-4, the J call TRBJ2-5, with 8 bases matching TRBD1. The sample taken for sequencing was peripheral blood. The origin of this receptor is a man between 18 and 35 years old with acute or convalescent COVID-19. CDR3 DNA: TGTGCCAGCAGCTCTGGACAGGGTCGGTCAGAGACCCAGTACTTC. It encodes CASSSGQGRSETQYF.